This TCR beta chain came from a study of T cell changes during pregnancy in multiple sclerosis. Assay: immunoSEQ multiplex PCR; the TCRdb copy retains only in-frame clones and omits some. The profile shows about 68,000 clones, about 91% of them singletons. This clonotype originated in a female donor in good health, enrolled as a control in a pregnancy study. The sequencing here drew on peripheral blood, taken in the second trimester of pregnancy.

The CDR3, as DNA: TGTGCCAGCAGCTTCCAAAACACTGAAGCTTTCTTT. Its translation: CASSFQNTEAFF. V is TRBV7-9 and J is TRBJ1-1; no clear D gene. Germline V gene data show CDR1 as SEHNR and CDR2 as FQNEAQ (reference sequence). Trimming removed 3 bases at V and 2 bases at J, with 4 bases between. This CDR3 is 12 amino acids long.